These 17 T cell receptor beta chains originate from one sample sequenced in a study of T cells in localized non-small cell lung cancer. The data were produced by immunoSEQ multiplex PCR, yet TCRdb's version contains in-frame clones alone and is incomplete. The data show roughly 940 clones, about 25% seen once. The material sequenced was lung tumor tissue, taken before any cancer treatment. All receptors derive from a woman aged 35 to 69 with stage I squamous cell lung carcinoma.

This clone has only a few counts. The rearrangement links TRBV11-3 to TRBJ2-1; 9 nucleotides agree with TRBD2. Germline CDR1 reads SGHNT; CDR2 reads YENEEA. The V and J ends lost 3 bases and 3 bases, in that order; junction bases with no gene match: 3. The CDR3 has 15 residues. The CDR3 loop is CASSLLAGFYNEQFF. DNA for the CDR3: TGTGCCAGCAGCTTGCTAGCGGGATTCTACAATGAGCAGTTCTTC.

The rearrangement joins TRBV18 to TRBJ2-5; the D gene could be TRBD1 or TRBD2 (5 bases each). CDR1 and CDR2 from the germline V gene are KGHSH and LQKENI. The CDR3 contains 14 residues. Trimming took off 3 bases at V and 5 bases at J, with 13 bases between the two ends. CDR3 sequence: CASSPGAGRETQYF. The CDR3 coding sequence is TGTGCCAGCTCACCCGGGGCCGGTAGGGAGACCCAGTACTTC.

This clone ranks as medium-sized (0.01 to 0.1%). V gene TRBV11-3 combines with J gene TRBJ1-1; D not certain. The ends were cut back, 3 bases at V and 1 base at J, with 9 bases in the middle. CDR1 is SGHNT and CDR2 is YENEEA in the germline V gene. This CDR3 contains 14 residues. CDR3 residues: CASSLSTSNTEAFF. CDR3 sequence (DNA): TGTGCCAGCAGCTTGTCCACGTCGAACACTGAAGCTTTCTTT. Combining the CDR3 with reference TRBV11-3 and TRBJ1-1 gives the whole variable domain EAGVVQSPRYKIIEKKQPVAFWCNPISGHNTLYWYLQNLGQGPELLIRYENEEAVDDSQLPKDRFSAERLKGVDSTLKIQPAELGDSAVYLCASSLSTSNTEAFFGQGTRLTVV.

Regarding this clone: One end of the junction fails to match germline, which may point to a read error. This chain uses TRBV19 with TRBJ2-7; D possibly uses TRBD1 or TRBD2 (5 bases each). This CDR3 spans 17 amino acids. CDR1 and CDR2 (germline): LNHDA, SQIVND (reference sequence). The DNA of the CDR3 is TGTGCCAGTAGTATACCGTTGGCGTCAGGGAGCTCCCACGAGCAGTACTTC. Translating gives CASSIPLASGSSHEQYF.

This clone has just a few counts. The gene calls are TRBV11-3 and TRBJ2-7; TRBD2 matches 10 bases. The CDR3 loop spans 17 amino acids. The trim removed 5 bases at V and 6 bases at J, leaving 16 bases unmatched. CDR1 and CDR2 (germline): SGHNT, YENEEA. In DNA, the CDR3 is TGTGCCAGCAGCCGGGGGACCCTAGCGGGAGACTCTGCCGAGCAGTACTTC. As protein: CASSRGTLAGDSAEQYF.

V and J are TRBV5-1 and TRBJ2-7, with TRBD1 as a possible D gene (6 bases). CDR1 and CDR2 (germline): SGHRS, YFSETQ. The CDR3 runs 14 residues. V gave up 0 bases and J gave up 3 bases, with 10 bases separating them. The CDR3 reads CASSLAGVNYEQYF. CDR3 sequence (DNA): TGCGCCAGCAGCTTGGCAGGGGTAAACTACGAGCAGTACTTC. The full variable domain, in which reference TRBV5-1 and TRBJ2-7 provide the parts outside the CDR3, is KAGVTQTPRYLIKTRGQQVTLSCSPISGHRSVSWYQQTPGQGLQFLFEYFSETQRNKGNFPGRFSGRQFSNSRSEMNVSTLELGDSALYLCASSLAGVNYEQYFGPGTRLTVT.

This clone has a handful of counts. The V call is TRBV11-3, the J call TRBJ2-2; 11 bases are a match to TRBD1. With V trimmed by 6 bases and J by 0 bases, 9 bases remained unmatched. Looked up from germline, CDR1 is SGHNT and CDR2 is YENEEA. There are 18 residues in the CDR3. CDR3 DNA sequence: TGTGCCAGCAGGAGCCGGGGACAGGGGGGAACGAACACCGGGGAGCTGTTTTTT. Translated: CASRSRGQGGTNTGELFF. Combining the CDR3 with reference TRBV11-3 and TRBJ2-2 gives the whole variable domain EAGVVQSPRYKIIEKKQPVAFWCNPISGHNTLYWYLQNLGQGPELLIRYENEEAVDDSQLPKDRFSAERLKGVDSTLKIQPAELGDSAVYLCASRSRGQGGTNTGELFFGEGSRLTVL.

V is TRBV18 and J is TRBJ2-3, with TRBD1 matching 8 bases. The germline gives CDR1 KGHSH, CDR2 LQKENI. This CDR3 contains 15 residues. Losses at the gene ends were 3 bases for V and 6 bases for J; bases not matched to a gene: 8. The CDR3 protein is CASSPKDREPDTQYF. CDR3 bases: TGTGCCAGCTCACCGAAGGACAGGGAACCCGATACGCAGTATTTT.

V usage is TRBV5-1 and J usage is TRBJ2-1, with 10 bases matching TRBD2. The J segment lost 5 bases and the V segment lost 4 bases, leaving 6 bases of the junction unmatched. The germline V gene has CDR1 SGHRS and CDR2 YFSETQ. The CDR3 totals 15 residues. CDR3 residues: CASSLWTSGDNEQFF. The CDR3 DNA follows: TGCGCCAGCAGCCTTTGGACTAGCGGTGACAATGAGCAGTTCTTC.

This clone has just a few counts. This chain joins TRBV6-8 and TRBJ1-5; D remains unclear. Per the germline V gene, CDR1 is MNHGY and CDR2 is SAAAGT. This CDR3 comprises 17 residues. V lost 0 bases, J lost 2 bases, and 14 bases lay in between. CDR3 region: CASSYSWVARGNQPQHF. DNA for the CDR3: TGTGCCAGCAGTTACTCTTGGGTCGCCCGGGGCAATCAGCCCCAGCATTTT.

This clone was found a few times. The chain is built from TRBV28 and TRBJ2-3; D might be TRBD2 (6 bases). The CDR3 length is 16 residues. Germline V gene lookup returns CDR1 MDHEN and CDR2 SYDVKM. Trimming stripped 3 bases from V and 0 bases from J, with 13 bases between. The CDR3 spells CASSLTTRFSTDTQYF. CDR3 nucleotide sequence: TGTGCCAGCAGTTTGACGACTAGGTTTAGCACAGATACGCAGTATTTT.

The V gene is TRBV12-5, the J gene TRBJ2-5; D remains unclear. Germline V gene data show CDR1 as LGHNT and CDR2 as FRNRAP. The CDR3 consists of 12 residues. V was clipped by 6 bases and J by 7 bases, with 12 bases between them. Here the CDR3 reads CASGPEIGTQYF. The CDR3 bases are TGTGCTAGTGGCCCGGAAATAGGGACCCAGTACTTC. Full variable domain (rest looked up from reference TRBV12-5 and TRBJ2-5): DARVTQTPRHKVTEMGQEVTMRCQPILGHNTVFWYRQTMMQGLELLAYFRNRAPLDDSGMPKDRFSAEMPDATLATLKIQPSEPRDSAVYFCASGPEIGTQYFGPGTRLLVL.

There are a few counts of this clone. The chain uses TRBV9 and TRBJ1-4, with D unclear. This CDR3 contains 15 residues. In germline, CDR1 is SGDLS, CDR2 YYNGEE. V lost 5 bases, J lost 8 bases, and 19 bases lay in between. The CDR3 here is CASSPGGNRHEKLFF. The CDR3 nucleotides read TGTGCCAGCAGTCCGGGAGGGAATCGGCACGAAAAACTGTTTTTT.

This clone was found a few times. The chain employs TRBV5-1 and TRBJ2-5; 8 positions match TRBD2. V lost 2 bases to trimming and J lost 1 base; unmatched junction nucleotides: 4. The CDR3 covers 15 residues. Germline CDR1 is SGHRS and CDR2 is YFSETQ. The CDR3 spells CASSFKGLAQETQYF. CDR3 nucleotide sequence: TGCGCCAGCAGCTTCAAAGGACTAGCCCAAGAGACCCAGTACTTC.

The J gene is TRBJ2-1, the V gene TRBV23-1, with 11 bases identical to TRBD2. TRBV23-1 is placed among ORFs of uncertain function. This CDR3 region has 16 residues. The junction had 2 bases not matched to a gene; V was cut back by 0 bases and J by 4 bases. The CDR3 is CASSQSTSGVYNEQFF. Here the CDR3 DNA reads TGCGCCAGCAGTCAATCGACTAGCGGGGTATACAATGAGCAGTTCTTC.

V gene TRBV6-8 combines with J gene TRBJ1-1, with D possibly TRBD1 on 6 matching bases. This CDR3 is built from 14 residues. Germline V gene data show CDR1 as MNHGY and CDR2 as SAAAGT. V shed 10 bases and J shed 0 bases, with 15 bases lying between them. CDR3 sequence: CAIRGGRLNTEAFF. The DNA for the CDR3 is TGTGCCATCAGGGGCGGAAGATTGAACACTGAAGCTTTCTTT.

The rearrangement uses TRBV11-3 and TRBJ2-2, with 8 bases fitting TRBD2. J was trimmed by 0 bases and V by 5 bases; bases with no gene match: 2. CDR1 is SGHNT and CDR2 is YENEEA in the germline V gene. This CDR3 is built from 15 residues. CDR3 nucleotide sequence: TGTGCCAGCAGCCAGGGACTAGCGAACACCGGGGAGCTGTTTTTT. Amino acids: CASSQGLANTGELFF.